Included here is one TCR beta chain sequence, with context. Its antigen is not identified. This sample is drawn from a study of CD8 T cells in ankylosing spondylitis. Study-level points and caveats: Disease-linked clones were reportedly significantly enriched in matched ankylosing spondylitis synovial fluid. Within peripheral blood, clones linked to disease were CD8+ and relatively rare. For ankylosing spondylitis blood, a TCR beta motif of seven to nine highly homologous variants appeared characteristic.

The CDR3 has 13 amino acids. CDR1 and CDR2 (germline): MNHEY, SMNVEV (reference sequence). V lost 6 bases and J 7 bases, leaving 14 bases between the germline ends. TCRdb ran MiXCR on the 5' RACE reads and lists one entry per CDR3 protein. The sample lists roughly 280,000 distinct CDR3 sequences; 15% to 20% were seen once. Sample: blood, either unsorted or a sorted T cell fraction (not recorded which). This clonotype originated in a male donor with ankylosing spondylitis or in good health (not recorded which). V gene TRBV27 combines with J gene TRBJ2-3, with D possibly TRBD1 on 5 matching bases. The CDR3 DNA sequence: TGTGCCAGCAGCCCAGGGCATCTACATACGCAGTATTTT. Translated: CASSPGHLHTQYF.